A single sample is the source of the 12 T cell receptor beta chains below, sequenced in a study of vaccination and CD4 T cells after COVID-19 (dated by TCRdb to between 2020 and 2023). Libraries were prepared through PCR. TCRdb records Illumina iSeq 100 as the sequencer. At the Johns Hopkins FTIC core, DNA from the cultured CD4+ T cells underwent TCR sequencing with the Oncomine TCR Beta short-read assay. The public reads were run again by TCRdb, first through fastp at Q25 and then through MiXCR, and only productive beta chains were kept. Rows are unified per CDR3 protein, each entry keeping the most common DNA and genes. The sample table shows about 5,500 distinct CDR3 sequences, and 30% are seen once. Approximately 21% of the sample is in the top ten clones. No cognate antigen is known for these TCRs. In light of the paper, this sample's treatment or condition label describes: approximately nine-day PBMC culture with coronavirus spike peptide pools or control peptides (ViraFEST assay).

Sequenced material: CD4+ T cells from blood, cultured in vitro, taken after SARS-CoV-2 vaccination. The receptor set was obtained from a human donor who had recovered from COVID-19.

The chain uses TRBV20-1 and TRBJ2-7; the match to TRBD2 covers 14 bases. This CDR3 has 18 amino acids. The junction had 7 bases not matched to a gene; V was cut back by 0 bases and J by 0 bases. Germline-derived CDR1 and CDR2 are DFQATT and SNEGSKA (reference sequence). CDR3 DNA: TGCAGTGCTAGAGATGGACTAGCGGGGGGCCTCCTCTCCTACGAGCAGTACTTC. This sequence encodes CSARDGLAGGLLSYEQYF.

The V gene is TRBV6-1, the J gene TRBJ1-1; D remains ambiguous. V was trimmed by 6 bases and J by 10 bases, leaving 15 bases between them. Germline-derived CDR1 and CDR2 are MNHNS and SASEGT. The CDR3 has 12 amino acids. Here the CDR3 reads CASRTLTGSAFF. As DNA, the CDR3 is TGTGCCAGCAGGACCCTTACGGGTTCAGCTTTCTTT.

This chain links TRBV20-1 with TRBJ2-1; D might be TRBD2 (5 bases). Deletions cut 3 bases from V and 5 bases from J, with 17 bases between. The CDR3 is 15 amino acids. Germline assignment: CDR1 DFQATT and CDR2 SNEGSKA (reference sequence). In nucleotides, the CDR3 is TGCAGTGCTAGGTGGGCAATCGGAGGCGACAATGAGCAGTTCTTC. Its translation: CSARWAIGGDNEQFF.

The chain has TRBV10-3 and TRBJ2-7; 9 bases are shared with TRBD1. V lost 6 bases to trimming and J lost 3 bases; unmatched junction nucleotides: 9. Looked up from germline, CDR1 is ENHRY and CDR2 is SYGVKD. There are 15 residues in the CDR3. The CDR3 DNA sequence: TGTGCCATCAGAACGGCCGGGACAGGGATCTACGAGCAGTACTTC. It is translated as CAIRTAGTGIYEQYF.

This clonotype was counted only a few times. The rearrangement joins TRBV7-2 to TRBJ2-7; perhaps D is TRBD1 or TRBD2 (5 bases each). V gave up 1 base and J gave up 13 bases, with 20 bases separating them. Germline V gene lookup returns CDR1 SGHTA and CDR2 FQGNSA. This CDR3 is 14 amino acids long. DNA of the CDR3: TGTGCCAGCAGCTTAGGTATGGCCGGGACCCGCCCTTACTTC. Amino acids: CASSLGMAGTRPYF. The full variable domain, rest sourced from reference TRBV7-2 and TRBJ2-7, is GAGVSQSPSNKVTEKGKDVELRCDPISGHTALYWYRQSLGQGLEFLIYFQGNSAPDKSGLPSDRFSAERTGGSVSTLTIQRTQQEDSAVYLCASSLGMAGTRPYFGPGTRLTVT.

This chain connects TRBV7-8 to TRBJ2-3; no reliable D call. This CDR3 has 13 residues. Per the germline V gene, CDR1 is SGHVS and CDR2 is FQNEAQ. Trimming cost V 5 bases and J 2 bases, with 8 bases left between them. The CDR3 protein is CASSHGPTDTQYF. CDR3 nucleotides: TGTGCCAGCAGCCACGGACCCACAGATACGCAGTATTTT.

In its sample, this clonotype is medium-sized. This chain connects TRBV20-1 to TRBJ1-6; maybe TRBD1 (5 bases). This CDR3 has 14 residues. Germline V CDR1 and CDR2: DFQATT, SNEGSKA (reference sequence). The V gene lost 7 bases and the J gene lost 2 bases, with 12 bases spanning the gap. The CDR3: CSVSRVTYNSPLHF. CDR3 sequence (DNA): TGCAGTGTCTCCAGGGTGACCTATAATTCACCCCTCCACTTT.

This clonotype ranks as large. The CDR3 here is CASSELQGAYQETQYF. The CDR3 region has the DNA TGCGCCAGCAGTGAGCTCCAGGGCGCCTACCAAGAGACCCAGTACTTC. This chain links TRBV10-1 with TRBJ2-5, with a weak D call TRBD1 (5 bases). The CDR3 is 16 amino acids. Germline V CDR1 and CDR2: WNHNN, SYGVQD (reference sequence). V was pared by 2 bases and J by 0 bases, with 13 bases between.

In this sample, this clonotype turned up a few times. The rearrangement links TRBV28 to TRBJ1-1; D gene uncertain. The V and J ends lost 5 bases and 2 bases respectively, with 9 bases between them. Germline loops: CDR1 MDHEN, CDR2 SYDVKM. There are 13 residues in the CDR3. CDR3 in amino acids: CASSPRENTEAFF. In DNA form, the CDR3 reads TGTGCCAGCAGTCCCCGTGAAAACACTGAAGCTTTCTTT.

The V and J genes are TRBV20-1 and TRBJ1-6; maybe TRBD1 (5 bases). Per the germline V gene, CDR1 is DFQATT and CDR2 is SNEGSKA (reference sequence). The CDR3 is 12 amino acids. V gave up 5 bases and J gave up 6 bases, with 8 bases separating them. CDR3 residues: CSARRANSPLHF. The CDR3 coding sequence is TGCAGTGCTCGCAGGGCTAATTCACCCCTCCACTTT.

The J gene is TRBJ1-2, the V gene TRBV6-1; D ambiguous. From germline, CDR1 is MNHNS and CDR2 SASEGT. V was pared by 4 bases and J by 2 bases, with 14 bases between. CDR3 length equals 15 residues. CDR3 sequence (DNA): TGTGCCAGCAGTGGTCTTTGGAGCGGAAACTATGGCTACACCTTC. Translating gives CASSGLWSGNYGYTF.

The chain employs TRBV7-2 and TRBJ1-6; no clear D gene. The length of the CDR3 is 16 residues. Germline values: CDR1 SGHTA, CDR2 FQGNSA. The V gene lost 6 bases and the J gene lost 0 bases, with 12 bases spanning the gap. As DNA, the CDR3 is TGTGCCAGCAGGTCACAGTTTAGCTCCTATAATTCACCCCTCCACTTT. Amino acid sequence: CASRSQFSSYNSPLHF.